This T cell receptor (beta chain) was identified during a study of response to subunit inactivated influenza vaccine. Study observations and caveats: The authors put forward the suggestion that each seasonal influenza vaccination may bring in only a limited number of new T cells.

CDR1 is ENHRY, CDR2 SYGVKD, per germline. The CDR3 is 16 amino acids. The V segment lost 10 bases and the J segment 0 bases; nucleotides outside the gene matches: 9. There are a few counts of this clonotype. Its target is unknown. TCRdb re-derived calls from the RT-PCR reads in MiXCR, one entry per CDR3 protein. The repertoire has hundreds of thousands of distinct CDR3 sequences, less than 20% of them found once; the top ten carry about a tenth. The V gene is TRBV10-3, the J gene TRBJ2-7, with 13 bases lining up with TRBD2. Source: PBMCs from blood, taken 4 to 6 days after vaccination. The TCR sequence derives from a man aged 45-65 years who received an inactivated influenza vaccine. The CDR3 DNA is TGTGCCACCTCCCTTCGGACTAGCGGGAGCTCCTACGAGCAGTACTTC. Protein: CATSLRTSGSSYEQYF.